This TCR beta chain derives from a study of radiation and T cells in renal cell carcinoma. Study-level points and caveats: Without pretreatment biopsies, baseline tumor clonotype presence was undetermined. In blood, top tumor clones expanded by 2 weeks, shrinking by 4.

Method: immunoSEQ multiplex PCR; TCRdb's copy keeps in-frame clones and lacks some. The repertoire holds about 130,000 clones, with 88% as singletons. As to time point: baseline pretreatment blood. The treatment: 15 Gy SBRT to primary tumor, nephrectomy 4 weeks later. After SBRT, blood was collected at 2 and 4 weeks, plus baseline. This renal cell carcinoma was of the clear cell type. Trimming left V 0 bases short and J 4 bases short, with 15 bases between. Germline V gene lookup returns CDR1 PRHDT and CDR2 FYEKMQ (reference sequence). The CDR3 is 16 residues long. Turning to this clone: The antigen remains undetermined.

The source is a woman aged 50 to 65 with renal cell carcinoma. The sample consisted of blood, taken from a patient whose treatment included radiotherapy and nephrectomy. This chain connects TRBV13 to TRBJ1-1; no definite D call. The CDR3 reads CASSLGLAGRSTEAFF. The DNA for the CDR3 is TGTGCCAGCAGCTTAGGCCTCGCCGGCCGGTCCACTGAAGCTTTCTTT.